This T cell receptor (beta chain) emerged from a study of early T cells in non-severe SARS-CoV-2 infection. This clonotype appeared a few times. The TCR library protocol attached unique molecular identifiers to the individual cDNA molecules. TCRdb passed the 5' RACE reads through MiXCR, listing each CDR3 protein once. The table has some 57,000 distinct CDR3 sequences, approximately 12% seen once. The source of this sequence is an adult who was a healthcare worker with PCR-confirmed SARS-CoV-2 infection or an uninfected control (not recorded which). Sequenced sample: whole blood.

The DNA of the CDR3 is TGTGCCTGGAATAGTAAACTGGTGTCGGGACAGACTAACTATGGCTACACCTTC. Its translation: CAWNSKLVSGQTNYGYTF. The chain combines TRBV30 with TRBJ1-2; TRBD1 matches 7 bases. The germline V gene has CDR1 GTSNPN and CDR2 SVGIG (reference sequence). Unmatched junction bases numbered 17, after V lost 4 bases and J lost 0 bases. The CDR3 length is 18 residues.